This is a list of T cell receptor beta chains from one sample in a study of blood T cell repertoires in COVID-19. Data came from immunoSEQ multiplex PCR; TCRdb stores just in-frame clones and leaves some out. The sample has under 350,000 clones; 70% to 90% are singletons. Sequenced: peripheral blood. Receptors were obtained from a woman aged 70-85 years with acute or convalescent COVID-19. Both conserved end residues are part of each CDR3. The D gene is left open where the match is weak. Clone size is not always given. Where it is, it says once, few, many or a class for expanded clones.

d_call j_call v_call clone_size cdr3_nt cdr3_aa
. TRBJ1-2 TRBV4-1 . TGCGCCAGCAGCCCCCAGGACAGATCGAACTATGGCTACACCTTC CASSPQDRSNYGYTF
. TRBJ1-2 TRBV5-1 . TGCGCCAGCAGCCAAGATACAGGGAAACTTACTAACTATGGCTACACCTTC CASSQDTGKLTNYGYTF
. TRBJ2-5 TRBV5-1 . TGCGCCAGCAGCTTGGGCTCGGGGAACCAAGAGACCCAGTACTTC CASSLGSGNQETQYF
TRBD2 TRBJ2-7 TRBV3-1/TRBV3-2 . TGTGCCAGCAGCCCTGTCCTAGGTGGGAGGGTCCTGTACTTC CASSPVLGGRVLYF
TRBD1 TRBJ1-2 TRBV15 . TGTGCCACCAGCCGAGGGACAGGGGGCCCTAACTATGGCTACACCTTC CATSRGTGGPNYGYTF
. TRBJ2-1 TRBV6-5 few TGTGCCAGCAGTTCCAGTGGCTACAATGAGCAGTTCTTC CASSSSGYNEQFF
. TRBJ1-2 TRBV3-1/TRBV3-2 . TGTGCCAGCAGCCAAGTGCGAGGGAGTGGCTACACCTTC CASSQVRGSGYTF
TRBD2 TRBJ2-3 TRBV3-1/TRBV3-2 . TGTGCCAGCAGCCAAGGAGGCCCTAGCGGGGGCACAGATACGCAGTATTTT CASSQGGPSGGTDTQYF
. TRBJ2-5 TRBV2 . TGTGCCAGCAGTGAAGCGTACACGCAGGGAGAGACCCAGTACTTC CASSEAYTQGETQYF
. TRBJ2-4 TRBV6-5 . TGTGCCAGCACCAGTCCAGGGGTGGACATTCAGTACTTC CASTSPGVDIQYF
TRBD1 TRBJ1-2 TRBV4-2 . TGTGCCAGCAGCCAAGATAGGACAGGGGATGGCTACACCTTC CASSQDRTGDGYTF
TRBD2 TRBJ2-1 TRBV3-1/TRBV3-2 once TGTGCCAGCAGCCCCTCCGGGGGGTCCTACAATGAGCAGTTCTTC CASSPSGGSYNEQFF
. TRBJ1-5 TRBV2 . TGTGCCAGCAGTGACTGGGGGCGAGGCCAGCCCCAGCATTTT CASSDWGRGQPQHF
. TRBJ1-1 TRBV5-1 . TGCGCCAGCAGCTTGGTTGGCGGAAGAATGACTGAAGCTTTCTTT CASSLVGGRMTEAFF
. TRBJ2-7 TRBV5-1 . TGCGCCAGCAGCTTGCCACTAGGGAACTACGAGCAGTACTTC CASSLPLGNYEQYF
TRBD1 TRBJ2-1 TRBV18 . TGTGCCAGCTCACCAGGGACAGGGAAGGTCCCGGAGCAGTTCTTC CASSPGTGKVPEQFF
TRBD1 TRBJ2-7 TRBV27 . TGTGCCAGCAGCTCTTGGGACAGGGCCTACGAGCAGTACTTC CASSSWDRAYEQYF
. TRBJ1-2 TRBV7-9 . TGTGCCAGCAGCTCTCCACATAACAGGGTGGAGCGTGGCTACACCTTC CASSSPHNRVERGYTF
. TRBJ2-3 TRBV5-6 . TGTGCCAGCAGCTCCCGAGCGAAGGCAGATACGCAGTATTTT CASSSRAKADTQYF
. TRBJ2-7 TRBV5-1 . TGCGCCAGCAGCCGGGACGGGAGCCTAGAGCAGTACTTC CASSRDGSLEQYF
. TRBJ2-3 TRBV10-2 . TGCGCCAGCAGTAGTGTCGGCGGGGCGCAGTATTTT CASSSVGGAQYF
. TRBJ2-2 TRBV29-1 few TGCAGCGTCCCCCAAGGGGGACGTGACACCGGGGAGCTGTTTTTT CSVPQGGRDTGELFF
TRBD2 TRBJ2-3 TRBV3-1/TRBV3-2 . TGTGCCAGCAATGGACGGCTAGCGGGCACAGATACGCAGTATTTT CASNGRLAGTDTQYF
TRBD2 TRBJ2-3 TRBV2 . TGTGCCAGCAACAGCGGGGGAGGGGATACGCAGTATTTT CASNSGGGDTQYF
TRBD2 TRBJ2-5 TRBV6-5 . TGTGCCACCGAGCGAAGAGCGGGGGGTCGGGAGACCCAGTACTTC CATERRAGGRETQYF
. TRBJ1-1 TRBV10-1 . TGCGCCAGCAGTGAGGCCACGAACAGGGTGAACACTGAAGCTTTCTTT CASSEATNRVNTEAFF
TRBD2 TRBJ2-7 TRBV28 . TGTGCCAGCAGTCCATCTAGCGGGGGGGCCTACGAGCAGTACTTC CASSPSSGGAYEQYF
TRBD1 TRBJ1-2 TRBV6-5 . TGTGCCAGCAGGGTAACAGGGGGCGGGGGCTACACCTTC CASRVTGGGGYTF
TRBD1 TRBJ2-1 TRBV13 . TGTGCCAGCAGAAGGGACAGGGGTTGGAATGAGCAGTTCTTC CASRRDRGWNEQFF
. TRBJ1-2 TRBV6-5 . TGTGCCAGCTTGGGGGGGGTGAATTACTATGGCTACACCTTC CASLGGVNYYGYTF
TRBD1 TRBJ2-2 TRBV5-1 . TGCGCCAGCAGCCCGGACAGGGGAGGAACCGGGGAGCTGTTTTTT CASSPDRGGTGELFF